These 11 T cell receptor beta chains came from one sample sequenced in a study of blood T cell repertoires in COVID-19 (dated by TCRdb to 2020 to 2021). Library generation was performed with the immunoSEQ multiplex PCR assay. TCRdb holds this immuneACCESS table with in-frame rearrangements only. Some clones are missing; in checked studies, unresolved V genes explain under half, and the rest has no known cause. The sample table contains approximately 90,000 clones; only one count was recorded for roughly 90% of them. Together, the top ten hold about 3.4% of the sample. Input material: peripheral blood. The source is a woman in her 70s with acute or convalescent COVID-19.

The sample holds one count of this clone. The chain links TRBV7-2 to TRBJ2-7, with a tentative D call TRBD2 (6 bases). The CDR3 runs 13 residues. Trimming removed 1 base from V and 6 bases from J, with 10 bases in between. Germline V lookup: CDR1 SGHTA, CDR2 FQGNSA. The chain's CDR3 is CASSLGRGVEQYF. CDR3 coding DNA: TGTGCCAGCAGCTTAGGGAGGGGTGTCGAGCAGTACTTC.

The chain couples TRBV7-8 to TRBJ2-3; 10 bases line up with TRBD2. Unmatched junction bases numbered 15, after V lost 10 bases and J lost 5 bases. Germline CDR1 and CDR2: SGHVS and FQNEAQ. This CDR3 has 16 residues. CDR3 region: CATLGGRTSGKDTQYF. CDR3 coding DNA: TGTGCCACCTTGGGGGGCCGGACTAGCGGTAAAGATACGCAGTATTTT.

This clone turned up a few times. The chain uses TRBV19 and TRBJ1-6; D perhaps matches TRBD1 (6 bases). The germline CDR1 and CDR2 sequences are LNHDA and SQIVND (reference sequence). This CDR3 region has 15 residues. Trimming took off 0 bases at V and 10 bases at J, with 13 bases between the two ends. CDR3 amino acids: CASSIDPGVRSPLHF. CDR3 nucleotides: TGTGCCAGTAGTATAGACCCAGGGGTTCGGTCACCCCTCCACTTT.

The V and J genes are TRBV5-4 and TRBJ1-2; D unresolved. The V gene lost 4 bases and the J gene lost 4 bases, with 11 bases spanning the gap. This CDR3 contains 13 residues. From germline, CDR1 is SGHNT and CDR2 YYREEE (reference sequence). This CDR3 reads CASSLEGLYGYTF. CDR3 DNA sequence: TGTGCCAGCAGCCTTGAAGGACTCTATGGCTACACCTTC.

The CDR3 here is CASSPDIGENTEAFF. As DNA, the CDR3 is TGCGCCAGCAGCCCGGACATAGGGGAGAACACTGAAGCTTTCTTT. The V call is TRBV5-1, the J call TRBJ1-1; the D gene is possibly TRBD1 (5 bases). The CDR3 totals 15 residues. Germline V gene data show CDR1 as SGHRS and CDR2 as YFSETQ. Trimming left V 4 bases short and J 1 base short, with 14 bases between.

J is TRBJ2-3 and V is TRBV5-1, with D maybe TRBD1 (5 bases). The CDR3 length is 15 residues. Trimming removed 4 bases at V and 0 bases at J, with 12 bases between. CDR1 and CDR2 from the germline V gene are SGHRS and YFSETQ. CDR3 bases: TGCGCCAGCAGCCGGACAACTTCTAGCACAGATACGCAGTATTTT. Translating gives CASSRTTSSTDTQYF.

This clone came up once. The chain combines TRBV2 with TRBJ2-2; D remains ambiguous. The V end was cut by 5 bases, the J end by 13 bases, with 14 bases between. The CDR3 spans 12 residues. Looked up from germline, CDR1 is SNHLY and CDR2 is FYNNEI. Here the CDR3 reads CASSLDSTALFF. The CDR3 DNA sequence: TGTGCCAGCAGTTTAGACTCCACGGCGCTGTTTTTT. Variable domain in full (rest from reference TRBV2 and TRBJ2-2): EPEVTQTPSHQVTQMGQEVILRCVPISNHLYFYWYRQILGQKVEFLVSFYNNEISEKSEIFDDQFSVERPDGSNFTLKIRSTKLEDSAMYFCASSLDSTALFFGEGSRLTVL.

This clone was detected once. This chain joins TRBV19 and TRBJ1-4, with no clear D. The V gene's germline CDR1 is LNHDA and CDR2 SQIVND (reference sequence). The CDR3 totals 17 residues. V was cut by 3 bases and J by 0 bases, with 14 bases left in between. CDR3 bases: TGTGCCAGTAGTATGAGGAGAAGTCTTGCAACTAATGAAAAACTGTTTTTT. Protein product: CASSMRRSLATNEKLFF.

V and J are TRBV6-5 and TRBJ2-3; D might be TRBD2 (5 bases). Trimming removed 10 bases at V and 0 bases at J, with 8 bases between. CDR3 length equals 12 residues. Germline-derived CDR1 and CDR2 are MNHEY and SVGAGI. In DNA, the CDR3 is TGTGCCACCCGGACTAGCACAGATACGCAGTATTTT. This translates into CATRTSTDTQYF.

The rearrangement links TRBV3-1 (or the pseudogene TRBV3-2) to TRBJ2-3; 10 bases line up with TRBD2. The junction had 8 bases not matched to a gene; V was cut back by 10 bases and J by 1 base. CDR1 LGHDT and CDR2 YNNKEL come from the germline V gene (reference sequence). This CDR3 is 15 amino acids long. The CDR3 DNA reads TGTGCCACTCTTTCTAGCGGGAGCCGCACAGATACGCAGTATTTT. Its translation is CATLSSGSRTDTQYF.

The V gene is TRBV7-9, the J gene TRBJ1-2, with D maybe TRBD1 (6 bases). Trimming took 1 base from V and 8 from J, leaving 14 bases between them. CDR1 is SEHNR and CDR2 is FQNEAQ in the germline V gene (reference sequence). This CDR3 has 14 residues. The CDR3, as DNA: TGTGCCAGCAGCTTAGGTGGGACTACAGGGGGCTACACCTTC. Translated: CASSLGGTTGGYTF.